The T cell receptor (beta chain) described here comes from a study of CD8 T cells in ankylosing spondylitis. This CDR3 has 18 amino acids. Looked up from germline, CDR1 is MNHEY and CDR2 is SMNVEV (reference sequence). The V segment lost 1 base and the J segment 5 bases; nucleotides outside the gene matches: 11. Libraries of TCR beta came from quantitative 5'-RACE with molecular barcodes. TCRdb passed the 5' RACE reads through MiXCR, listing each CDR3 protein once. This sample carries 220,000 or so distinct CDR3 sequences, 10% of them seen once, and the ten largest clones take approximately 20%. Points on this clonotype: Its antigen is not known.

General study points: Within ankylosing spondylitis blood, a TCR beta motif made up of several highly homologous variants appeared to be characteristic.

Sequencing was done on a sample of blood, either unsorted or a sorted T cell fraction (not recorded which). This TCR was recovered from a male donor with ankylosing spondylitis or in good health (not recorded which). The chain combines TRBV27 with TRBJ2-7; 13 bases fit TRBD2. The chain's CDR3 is CASSLFPRTSGGPDEQYF. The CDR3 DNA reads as TGTGCCAGCAGTTTATTTCCCAGGACTAGCGGGGGACCGGACGAGCAGTACTTC.